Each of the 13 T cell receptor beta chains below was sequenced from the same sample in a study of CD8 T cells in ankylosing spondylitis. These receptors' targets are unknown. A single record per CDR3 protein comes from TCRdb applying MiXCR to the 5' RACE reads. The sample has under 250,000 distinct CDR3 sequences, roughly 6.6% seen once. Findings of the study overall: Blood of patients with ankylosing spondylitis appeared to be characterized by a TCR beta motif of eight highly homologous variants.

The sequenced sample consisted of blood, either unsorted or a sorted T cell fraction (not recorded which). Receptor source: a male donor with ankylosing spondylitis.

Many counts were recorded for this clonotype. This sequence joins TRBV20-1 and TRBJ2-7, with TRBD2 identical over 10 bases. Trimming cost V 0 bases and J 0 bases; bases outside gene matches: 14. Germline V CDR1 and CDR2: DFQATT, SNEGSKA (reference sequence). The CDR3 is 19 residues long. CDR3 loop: CSARDLRLAGAPSSYEQYF. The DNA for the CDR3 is TGCAGTGCTAGAGATTTGCGGCTAGCGGGAGCCCCCAGCTCCTACGAGCAGTACTTC.

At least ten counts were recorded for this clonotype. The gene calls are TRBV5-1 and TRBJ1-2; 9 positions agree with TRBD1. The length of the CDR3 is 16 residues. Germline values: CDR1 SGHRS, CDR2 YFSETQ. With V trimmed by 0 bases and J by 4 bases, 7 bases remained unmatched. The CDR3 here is CASSLDIGTGIYGYTF. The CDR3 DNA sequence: TGCGCCAGCAGCTTGGATATCGGGACAGGGATCTATGGCTACACCTTC.

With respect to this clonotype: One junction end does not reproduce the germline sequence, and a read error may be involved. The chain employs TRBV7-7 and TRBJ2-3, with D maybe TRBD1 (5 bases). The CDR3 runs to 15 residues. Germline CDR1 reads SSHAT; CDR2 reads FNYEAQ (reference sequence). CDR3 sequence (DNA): TGTGCTAGCAGCTTAGGGGTCAGTTATACAGATACGCAGTATTTT. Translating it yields CASSLGVSYTDTQYF.

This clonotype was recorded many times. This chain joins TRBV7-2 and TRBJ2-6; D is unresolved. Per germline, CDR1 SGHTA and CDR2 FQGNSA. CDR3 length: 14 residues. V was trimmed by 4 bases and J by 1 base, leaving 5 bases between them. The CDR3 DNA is TGTGCCAGCAGCTCTATGTCTGGGGCCAACGTCCTGACTTTC. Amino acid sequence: CASSSMSGANVLTF.

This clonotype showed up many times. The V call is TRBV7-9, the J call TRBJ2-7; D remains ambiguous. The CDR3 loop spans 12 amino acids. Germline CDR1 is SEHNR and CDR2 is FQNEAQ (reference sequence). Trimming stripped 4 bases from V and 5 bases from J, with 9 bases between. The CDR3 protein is CASSSVPHEQYF. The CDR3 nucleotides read TGTGCCAGCAGCTCCGTCCCCCACGAGCAGTACTTC.

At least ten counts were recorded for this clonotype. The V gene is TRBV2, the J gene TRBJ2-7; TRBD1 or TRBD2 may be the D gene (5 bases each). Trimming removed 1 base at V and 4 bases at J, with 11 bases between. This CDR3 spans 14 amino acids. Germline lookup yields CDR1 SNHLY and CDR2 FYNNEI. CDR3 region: CASSEGDRIYEQYF. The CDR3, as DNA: TGTGCCAGCAGTGAAGGGGACCGGATTTACGAGCAGTACTTC.

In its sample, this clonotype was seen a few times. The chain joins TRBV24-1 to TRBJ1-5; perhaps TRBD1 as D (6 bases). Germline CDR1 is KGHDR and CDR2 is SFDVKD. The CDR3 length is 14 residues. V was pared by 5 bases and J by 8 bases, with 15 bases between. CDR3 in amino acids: CATSGGASAEPQHF. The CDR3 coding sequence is TGTGCCACCAGTGGGGGGGCGTCCGCCGAGCCCCAGCATTTT.

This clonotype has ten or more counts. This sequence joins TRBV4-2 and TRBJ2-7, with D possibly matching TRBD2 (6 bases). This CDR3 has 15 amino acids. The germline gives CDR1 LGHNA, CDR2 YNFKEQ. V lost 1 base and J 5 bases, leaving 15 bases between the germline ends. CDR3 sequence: CASSQVVGGWDEQYF. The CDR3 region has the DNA TGTGCCAGCAGCCAAGTTGTCGGGGGATGGGACGAGCAGTACTTC.

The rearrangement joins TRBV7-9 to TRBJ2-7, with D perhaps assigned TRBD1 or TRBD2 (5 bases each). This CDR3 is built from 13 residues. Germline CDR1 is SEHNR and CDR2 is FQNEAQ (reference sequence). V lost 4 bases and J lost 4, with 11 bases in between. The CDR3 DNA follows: TGTGCCAGCAGCTCGGGACCTGGGTACGAGCAGTACTTC. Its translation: CASSSGPGYEQYF.

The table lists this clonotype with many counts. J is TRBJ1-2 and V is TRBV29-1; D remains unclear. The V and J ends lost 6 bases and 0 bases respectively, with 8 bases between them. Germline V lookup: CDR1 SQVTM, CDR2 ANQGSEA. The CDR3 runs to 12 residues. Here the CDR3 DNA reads TGCAGCGTGCTCGGGTCTAACTATGGCTACACCTTC. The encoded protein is CSVLGSNYGYTF.

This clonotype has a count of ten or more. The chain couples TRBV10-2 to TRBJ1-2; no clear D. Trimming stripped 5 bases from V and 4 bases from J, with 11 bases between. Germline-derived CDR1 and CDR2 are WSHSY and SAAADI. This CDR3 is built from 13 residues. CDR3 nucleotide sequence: TGCGCCAGCAGTCCGGACGGATTCTATGGCTACACCTTC. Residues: CASSPDGFYGYTF.

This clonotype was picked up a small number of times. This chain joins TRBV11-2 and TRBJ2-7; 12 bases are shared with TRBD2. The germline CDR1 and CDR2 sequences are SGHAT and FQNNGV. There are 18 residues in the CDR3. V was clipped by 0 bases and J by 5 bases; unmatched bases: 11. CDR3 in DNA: TGTGCCAGCAGCTTAGAGGTCCTAGCGGGAGGGCGACGCGACGAGCAGTACTTC. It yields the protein CASSLEVLAGGRRDEQYF.

CDR3: CASSGGGEHTGELFF. The CDR3 DNA reads as TGTGCCAGCAGTGGCGGGGGGGAACACACCGGGGAGCTGTTTTTT. V gene TRBV6-5 combines with J gene TRBJ2-2; TRBD2 aligns across 9 bases. V shed 5 bases and J 3 bases; nucleotides not matched to a gene: 4. Germline V lookup: CDR1 MNHEY, CDR2 SVGAGI. This CDR3 region has 15 residues.